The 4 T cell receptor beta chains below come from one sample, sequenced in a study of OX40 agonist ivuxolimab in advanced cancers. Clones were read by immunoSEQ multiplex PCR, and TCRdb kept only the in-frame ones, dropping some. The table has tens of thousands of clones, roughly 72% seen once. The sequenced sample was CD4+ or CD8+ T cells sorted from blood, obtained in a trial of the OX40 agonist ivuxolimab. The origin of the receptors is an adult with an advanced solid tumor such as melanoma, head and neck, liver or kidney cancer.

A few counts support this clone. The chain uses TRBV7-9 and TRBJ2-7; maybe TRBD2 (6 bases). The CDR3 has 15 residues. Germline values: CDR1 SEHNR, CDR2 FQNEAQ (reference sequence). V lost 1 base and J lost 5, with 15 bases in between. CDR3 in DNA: TGTGCCAGCAGCTTAGGGGTCAGGGAGCGGGACGAGCAGTACTTC. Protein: CASSLGVRERDEQYF.

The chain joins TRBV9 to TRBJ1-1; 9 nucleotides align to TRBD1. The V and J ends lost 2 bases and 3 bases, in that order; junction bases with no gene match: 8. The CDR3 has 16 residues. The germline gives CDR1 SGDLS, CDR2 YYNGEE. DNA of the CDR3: TGTGCCAGCAGCGTTGGGACAGGGAAATGGGACACTGAAGCTTTCTTT. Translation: CASSVGTGKWDTEAFF.

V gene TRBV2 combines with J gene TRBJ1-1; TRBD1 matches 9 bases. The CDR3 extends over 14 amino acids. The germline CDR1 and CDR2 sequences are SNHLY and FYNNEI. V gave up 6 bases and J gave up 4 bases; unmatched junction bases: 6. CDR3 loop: CASSFDRGSTEAFF. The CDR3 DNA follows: TGTGCCAGCAGCTTCGACAGGGGGAGCACTGAAGCTTTCTTT.

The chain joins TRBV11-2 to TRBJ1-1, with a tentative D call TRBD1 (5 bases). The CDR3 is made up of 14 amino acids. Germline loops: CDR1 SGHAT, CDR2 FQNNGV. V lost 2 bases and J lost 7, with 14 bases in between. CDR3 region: CASSLQGAQGEAFF. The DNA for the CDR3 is TGTGCCAGCAGCTTACAGGGAGCCCAAGGTGAAGCTTTCTTT.